These 4 T cell receptor beta chains share one sample of origin, sequenced in a study of cytomegalovirus exposure and HLA in healthy donors. Clones were sequenced by immunoSEQ multiplex PCR, and TCRdb holds only the in-frame ones, with some missing. The table records about 260,000 clones, 90% of them present only once. Sequencing used PBMCs. These receptor sequences come from a woman in her thirties in good health and CMV-seronegative.

This rearrangement joins TRBV15 to TRBJ2-3; 7 nucleotides align to TRBD2. The ends lost 4 bases at V and 7 bases at J; junction bases unmatched: 14. The germline V gene encodes CDR1 LNHNV and CDR2 YYDKDF (reference sequence). CDR3 size: 16 residues. The DNA for the CDR3 is TGTGCCACCAGCACCCAACCTAGCGGTCTCGGACATACGCAGTATTTT. Translation gives CATSTQPSGLGHTQYF.

V and J are TRBV5-6 and TRBJ2-7; D unclear. This CDR3 spans 14 amino acids. Germline CDR1 is SGHDT and CDR2 is YYEEEE. The ends were cut back, 2 bases at V and 5 bases at J, with 14 bases in the middle. CDR3 residues: CASSLSRKPHEQYF. DNA of the CDR3: TGTGCCAGCAGCTTAAGCCGGAAGCCCCACGAGCAGTACTTC.

The chain uses TRBV7-8 and TRBJ2-3; TRBD2 matches 8 bases. The CDR3 contains 16 residues. CDR1 and CDR2 (germline): SGHVS, FQNEAQ. V lost 0 bases, J lost 5 bases, and 7 bases stayed unmatched. The CDR3 protein is CASSLALAGGIDTQYF. The CDR3 nucleotides are TGTGCCAGCAGCTTAGCGCTGGCGGGAGGTATAGATACGCAGTATTTT.

The chain combines TRBV27 with TRBJ1-2, with TRBD1 matching over 7 bases. Germline V gives CDR1 MNHEY, CDR2 SMNVEV (reference sequence). This CDR3 comprises 15 residues. Unmatched junction bases numbered 9, after V lost 6 bases and J lost 2 bases. The CDR3 here is CASRRGPDVNYGYTF. The CDR3 region has the DNA TGTGCCAGCAGAAGGGGGCCGGACGTGAACTATGGCTACACCTTC.